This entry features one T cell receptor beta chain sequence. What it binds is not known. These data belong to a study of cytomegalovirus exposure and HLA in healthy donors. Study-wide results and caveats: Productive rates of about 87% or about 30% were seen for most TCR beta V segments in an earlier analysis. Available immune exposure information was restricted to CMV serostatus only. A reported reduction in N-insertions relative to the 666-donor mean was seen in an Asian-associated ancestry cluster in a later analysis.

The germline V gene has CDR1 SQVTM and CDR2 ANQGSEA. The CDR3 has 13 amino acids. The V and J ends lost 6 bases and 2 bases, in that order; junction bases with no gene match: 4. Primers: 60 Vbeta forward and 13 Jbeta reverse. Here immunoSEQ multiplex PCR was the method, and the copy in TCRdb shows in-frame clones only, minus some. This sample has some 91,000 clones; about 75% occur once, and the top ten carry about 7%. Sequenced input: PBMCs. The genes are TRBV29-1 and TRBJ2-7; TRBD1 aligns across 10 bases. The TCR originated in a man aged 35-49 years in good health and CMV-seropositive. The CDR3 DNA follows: TGCAGCGTAGCCGGGACAGGGGCCTACGAGCAGTACTTC. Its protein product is CSVAGTGAYEQYF.